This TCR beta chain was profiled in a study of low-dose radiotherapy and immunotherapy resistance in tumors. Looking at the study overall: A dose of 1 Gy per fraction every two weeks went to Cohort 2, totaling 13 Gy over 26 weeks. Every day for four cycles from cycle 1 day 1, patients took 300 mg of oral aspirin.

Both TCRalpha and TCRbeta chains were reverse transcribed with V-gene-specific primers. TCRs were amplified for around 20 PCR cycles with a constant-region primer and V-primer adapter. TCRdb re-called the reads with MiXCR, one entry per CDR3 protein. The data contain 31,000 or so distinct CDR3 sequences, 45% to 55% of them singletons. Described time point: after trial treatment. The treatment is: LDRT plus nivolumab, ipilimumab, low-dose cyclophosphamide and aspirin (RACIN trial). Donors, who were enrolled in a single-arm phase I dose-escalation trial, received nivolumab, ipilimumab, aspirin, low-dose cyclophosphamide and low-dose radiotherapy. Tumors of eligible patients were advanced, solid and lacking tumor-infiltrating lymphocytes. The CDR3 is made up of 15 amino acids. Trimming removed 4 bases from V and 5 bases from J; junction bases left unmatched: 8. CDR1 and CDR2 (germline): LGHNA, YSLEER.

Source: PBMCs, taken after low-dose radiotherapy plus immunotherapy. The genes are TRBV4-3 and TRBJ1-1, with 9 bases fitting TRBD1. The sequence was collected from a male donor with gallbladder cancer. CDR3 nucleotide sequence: TGCGCCAGCAGCCGGAACAGGGGGCGCCGGACTGAAGCTTTCTTT. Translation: CASSRNRGRRTEAFF.